This T cell receptor (beta chain) was sequenced for a study of post-analysis software for immune sequencing data (dated by TCRdb to between 2015 and 2017). Regarding the research as a whole: Recorded disease courses included relapsing-remitting, secondary progressive and progressive-relapsing multiple sclerosis, with some patients lacking subtype annotation. The patient repertoires were set against approximately 10 previously published healthy control repertoires from donors whose ages ranged from 6 to 25 years. A subset of samples was prepared in parallel using single-end sample barcoding, then pooled and co-amplified after Illumina adapter ligation. Broad study findings and their caveats: The multiple sclerosis patient group was slightly younger than the control group. Multiple sclerosis patients had significantly lower normalized Chao1 diversity than controls, a result that suggests substantial peripheral T-cell clonal expansion. Direct clustering with F measure revealed strong co-clustering of samples prepared in the same batch, which led to a batch-effect correction. A handful of TRBV segments, including TRBV5-6, TRBV5-1 and TRBV20-1, were significantly more frequent in patients than controls.

The method behind the library was PCR. Sequencing was performed on an Illumina HiSeq 2500. Unique molecular identifiers were incorporated into TCR beta cDNA libraries to reduce PCR and sequencing biases. Approximately 500,000 cDNA molecules were obtained per 1 to 10 million input T cells, so each molecule approximated one T cell. The patient libraries were prepared and sequenced with the same protocol used for the earlier healthy control dataset. Samples belonging to the same batch were prepared together, multiplexed and sequenced on a shared HiSeq lane. The source study handled its data this way. MIGEC was used to process the raw barcoded reads, and molecular identifier groups with only a single read were discarded before consensus assembly and CDR3 extraction. VDJtools was used for post-analysis of the clonotype tables, and diversity was normalized by down-sampling every dataset to the size of the smallest sample. Repertoire overlap clustering matched CDR3 amino acid but not nucleotide sequences to correct batch-related cross-sample contamination. The raw public reads went through TCRdb reprocessing: fastp at Q25, MiXCR clone calling, in-frame beta chains kept. Under each unique CDR3 protein, matching rows form one entry showing the most common genes and DNA. TCRdb's processing, not the study's, gives the V and J calls here. The sample table records around 400,000 distinct CDR3 sequences; around 37% of these occur just once. 10% to 15% of the sample comes from the top ten.

Reading the germline V gene (reference sequence) gives CDR1 PRHDT and CDR2 FYEKMQ. The V end gives up 5 bases and the J end 6 bases, leaving 8 bases in the junction not matched to a gene. The CDR3 numbers 14 residues from cysteine through phenylalanine. Only the CDR3 DNA is retained, 42 bases long and in frame from the first base. To demonstrate the VDJtools post-analysis software, TCR beta repertoires were profiled from the peripheral blood of 13 young patients with multiple sclerosis. The multiple sclerosis patients were children and adolescents ranging in age from 6 to 15 years. Concerning this clonotype: This clone's antigen is unknown. Base qualities are not recorded, but no much larger clone differs from it by a single base.

Recombination connected TRBV13 to TRBJ2-7, and TRBD1 aligns with 9 junction nucleotides. This TCR was sampled from a girl between 5 and 17 years old with multiple sclerosis. Sequenced input: blood. The CDR3 reads as follows: CASSTGQGSLEQYF. The DNA is TGTGCCAGCAGCACAGGACAGGGGTCGCTCGAGCAGTACTTC.